The source of this T cell receptor beta chain is a study of cytomegalovirus exposure and HLA in healthy donors. On this clone itself: Its specificity is not known.

Germline V lookup: CDR1 GTSNPN, CDR2 SVGIG (reference sequence). The V end was cut by 3 bases, the J end by 1 base, with 6 bases between. This CDR3 has 12 residues. Generated by immunoSEQ multiplex PCR, the TCRdb table keeps only in-frame clones and is missing some. Of 150,000 to 200,000 clones listed, 86% are singletons. Study-wide findings and caveats: Associated with cytomegalovirus, according to the listing, were 150 to 200 TCR beta chains.

This sequence was found in a man younger than 45 in good health and CMV-seropositive. This chain links TRBV30 with TRBJ1-2; no clear D. The sequencing sample was made of PBMCs. The CDR3 DNA is TGTGCCTGGAGAGGGATTAACTATGGCTACACCTTC. As protein: CAWRGINYGYTF.